The present T cell receptor (beta chain) was sequenced within a study of cytomegalovirus exposure and HLA in healthy donors. V dropped 2 bases and J dropped 0; count of bases not matched to a gene: 14. This CDR3 has 19 amino acids. Per the germline V gene, CDR1 is MNHEY and CDR2 is SMNVEV (reference sequence). 13 Jbeta primers and 60 Vbeta primers were used for the PCR. Sequenced by immunoSEQ multiplex PCR; TCRdb stores in-frame clones only, minus some. This table has some 120,000 clones, 75% to 85% appearing once. The sample consisted of PBMCs. The sequence was collected from a male donor in good health and CMV-seropositive. The gene calls are TRBV27 and TRBJ1-2; 8 positions match TRBD1. The CDR3 here is CASSLRGTGGSMANYGYTF. The CDR3, as DNA: TGTGCCAGCAGTTTACGCGGGACAGGAGGATCCATGGCTAACTATGGCTACACCTTC.